A single sample gave rise to the 8 T cell receptor beta chains below, sequenced in a study of T cells in Graves' hyperthyroidism and ophthalmopathy. Researchers took RNA transcripts and amplified the TCR beta CDR3 regions from them. TCR CDR3 underwent first-round RT-PCR with the HTBI primer set. TCRdb processed the multiplex PCR reads anew with MiXCR; each CDR3 protein has one entry. Of about 500,000 distinct CDR3 sequences in the sample, 15% to 20% are singletons; the top ten hold 17%. Sequenced: blood. Source of these receptors: a woman aged 18-29 years with Graves' ophthalmopathy.

The sample holds many counts of this clonotype. This chain connects TRBV6-1 to TRBJ1-2, with TRBD1 matching 7 bases. The CDR3 consists of 14 residues. J was trimmed by 7 bases and V by 6 bases; bases with no gene match: 11. CDR1 and CDR2 from the germline V gene are MNHNS and SASEGT. In nucleotides, the CDR3 is TGTGCCAGCAGAAGGGACAGCGATGACGTTGGCTACACCTTC. Protein sequence: CASRRDSDDVGYTF.

This clonotype was seen repeatedly, ten times or more. The chain has TRBV7-9 and TRBJ1-2; weak D call: TRBD1 (6 bases). This CDR3 has 14 residues. V lost 5 bases and J lost 4, with 14 bases in between. Germline assignment: CDR1 SEHNR and CDR2 FQNEAQ (reference sequence). CDR3 bases: TGTGCCAGCAGCGATACGGACAGAACCTATGGCTACACCTTC. It codes for CASSDTDRTYGYTF.

This clonotype was detected many times. The rearrangement joins TRBV30 to TRBJ1-2; tentative D call: TRBD1 (5 bases). Germline V lookup: CDR1 GTSNPN, CDR2 SVGIG (reference sequence). This CDR3 has 13 amino acids. V gave up 0 bases and J gave up 3 bases, with 8 bases separating them. CDR3 residues: CAWSVGGDYGYTF. CDR3 in DNA: TGTGCCTGGAGTGTAGGAGGGGACTATGGCTACACCTTC.

The genes are TRBV19 and TRBJ1-2; a weak D match, TRBD1 (6 bases). CDR1 is LNHDA and CDR2 is SQIVND in the germline V gene (reference sequence). V gave up 5 bases and J gave up 8 bases, with 18 bases separating them. This CDR3 has 14 amino acids. The CDR3 DNA sequence: TGTGCCAGTAGTTTCTCAGGGGTCCCCGGCGGCTACACCTTC. Translated, it gives CASSFSGVPGGYTF.

This clonotype was recorded many times. The gene calls are TRBV6-1 and TRBJ2-5, with D possibly matching TRBD1 (5 bases). The V gene's germline CDR1 is MNHNS and CDR2 SASEGT. This CDR3 has 15 amino acids. V dropped 1 base and J dropped 5 bases, with 14 bases sitting between them. DNA for the CDR3: TGTGCCAGCAGTGAAGTTTTTAGTCACAGGGAGACCCAGTACTTC. This encodes CASSEVFSHRETQYF.

With regard to this clonotype: This likely comes from a read error, as the CDR3 has no conserved phenylalanine or tryptophan at its end. The chain carries TRBV4-1 and TRBJ1-5, with D perhaps matching TRBD1 (6 bases). Germline assignment: CDR1 MGHRA and CDR2 YSYEKL. The CDR3 covers 16 residues. V dropped 0 bases and J dropped 1 base, with 10 bases sitting between them. DNA of the CDR3: TGCGCCAGCAGCCAAGATTGGGGGGCGAGCAATCAGCCCCAGCATCTT. This sequence encodes CASSQDWGASNQPQHL.

There are many counts of this clonotype. The chain links TRBV12-3 or TRBV12-4 to TRBJ2-7, with D maybe TRBD1 (6 bases). CDR3 size: 13 residues. V dropped 5 bases and J dropped 3 bases, with 11 bases sitting between them. DNA for the CDR3: TGTGCCAGCAGTCTGACAGGTCGCTACGAGCAGTACTTC. It codes for CASSLTGRYEQYF.

This clonotype was observed a handful of times. This chain links TRBV9 with TRBJ1-6, with a tentative D call TRBD1 (6 bases). The CDR3 has 15 residues. The germline V gene has CDR1 SGDLS and CDR2 YYNGEE. Trimming cost V 4 bases and J 7 bases, with 15 bases left between them. The CDR3 region has the DNA TGTGCCAGCAGCACCCGTGCAGGGGAAAATTCACCCCTCCACTTT. Its protein is CASSTRAGENSPLHF.